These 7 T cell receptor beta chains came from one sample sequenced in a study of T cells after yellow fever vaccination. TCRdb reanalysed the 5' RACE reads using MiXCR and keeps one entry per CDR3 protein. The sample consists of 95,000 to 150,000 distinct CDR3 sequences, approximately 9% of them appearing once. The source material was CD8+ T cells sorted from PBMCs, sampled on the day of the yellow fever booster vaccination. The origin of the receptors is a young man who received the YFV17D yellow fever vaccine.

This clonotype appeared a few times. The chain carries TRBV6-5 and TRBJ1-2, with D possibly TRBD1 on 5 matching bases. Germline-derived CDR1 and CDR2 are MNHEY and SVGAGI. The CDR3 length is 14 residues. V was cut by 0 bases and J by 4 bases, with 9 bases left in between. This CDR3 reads CASSYSGRSYGYTF. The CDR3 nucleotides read TGTGCCAGCAGTTACTCGGGACGGAGCTATGGCTACACCTTC.

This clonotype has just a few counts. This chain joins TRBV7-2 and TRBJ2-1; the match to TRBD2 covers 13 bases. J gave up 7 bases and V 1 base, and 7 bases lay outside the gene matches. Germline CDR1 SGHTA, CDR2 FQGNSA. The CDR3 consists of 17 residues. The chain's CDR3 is CASSLVGTSGAQNEQFF. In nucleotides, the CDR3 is TGTGCCAGCAGCTTAGTGGGGACTAGCGGGGCGCAGAATGAGCAGTTCTTC.

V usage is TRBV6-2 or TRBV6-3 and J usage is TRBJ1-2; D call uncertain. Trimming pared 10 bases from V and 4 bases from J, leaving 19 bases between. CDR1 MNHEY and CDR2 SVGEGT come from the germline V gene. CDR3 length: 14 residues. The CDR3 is CATTRRSPFYGYTF. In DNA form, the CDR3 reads TGTGCCACGACCCGCCGGAGTCCTTTCTATGGCTACACCTTC.

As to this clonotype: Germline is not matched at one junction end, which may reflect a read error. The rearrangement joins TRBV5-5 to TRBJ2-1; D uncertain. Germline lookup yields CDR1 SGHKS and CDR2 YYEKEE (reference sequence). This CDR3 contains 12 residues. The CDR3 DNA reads TGTGCCAGCAGCTTGGATCGGAATTACGGACCGTTC. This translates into CASSLDRNYGPF.

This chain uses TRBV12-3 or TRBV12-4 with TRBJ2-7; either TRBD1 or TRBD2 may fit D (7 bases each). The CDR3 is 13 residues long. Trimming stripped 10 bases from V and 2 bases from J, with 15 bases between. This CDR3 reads CATAPGGAYEQYF. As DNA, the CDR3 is TGTGCCACCGCACCAGGGGGGGCCTACGAGCAGTACTTC.

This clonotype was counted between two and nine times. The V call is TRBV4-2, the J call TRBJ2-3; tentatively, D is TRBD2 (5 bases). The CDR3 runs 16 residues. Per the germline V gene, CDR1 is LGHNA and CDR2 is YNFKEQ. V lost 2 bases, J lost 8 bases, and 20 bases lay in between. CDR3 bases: TGTGCCAGCAGCCAATTCCGGGATTTACCGGCGGGTACGCAGTATTTT. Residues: CASSQFRDLPAGTQYF.

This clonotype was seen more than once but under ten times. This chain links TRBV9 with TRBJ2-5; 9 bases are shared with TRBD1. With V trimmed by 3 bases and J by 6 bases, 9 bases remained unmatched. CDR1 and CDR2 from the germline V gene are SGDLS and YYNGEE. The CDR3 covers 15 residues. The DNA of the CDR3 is TGTGCCAGCAGCGAGGGGACAGGGCCCCGGAAGACCCAGTACTTC. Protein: CASSEGTGPRKTQYF.